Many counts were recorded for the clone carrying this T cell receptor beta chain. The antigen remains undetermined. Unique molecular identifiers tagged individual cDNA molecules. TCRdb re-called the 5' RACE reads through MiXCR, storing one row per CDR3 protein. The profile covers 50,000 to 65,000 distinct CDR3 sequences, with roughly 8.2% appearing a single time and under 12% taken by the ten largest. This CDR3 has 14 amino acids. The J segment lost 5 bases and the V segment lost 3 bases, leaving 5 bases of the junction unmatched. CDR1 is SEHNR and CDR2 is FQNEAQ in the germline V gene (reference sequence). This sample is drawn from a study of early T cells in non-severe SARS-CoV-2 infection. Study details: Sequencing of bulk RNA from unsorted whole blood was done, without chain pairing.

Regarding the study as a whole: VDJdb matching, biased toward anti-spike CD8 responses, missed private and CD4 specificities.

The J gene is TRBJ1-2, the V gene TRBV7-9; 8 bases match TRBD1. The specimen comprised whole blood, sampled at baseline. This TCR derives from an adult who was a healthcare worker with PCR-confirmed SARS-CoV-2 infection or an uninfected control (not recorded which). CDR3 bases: TGTGCCAGCAGCTTTGGACAGGGCACATATGGCTACACCTTC. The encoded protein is CASSFGQGTYGYTF.